This TCR beta chain was found in a study of T cells after yellow fever vaccination. A universal primer site and UMIs were added as TCR cDNA was made by 5'RACE template switching. Using its own MiXCR run on the 5' RACE reads, TCRdb lists one record per CDR3 protein. The sample comprises 200,000 to 300,000 distinct CDR3 sequences, roughly 13% of which are singletons, and less than 0.55% rests with the top ten. The table lists this clonotype with a few counts. Its specificity is unknown. V was clipped by 2 bases and J by 4 bases; unmatched bases: 9. Germline lookup yields CDR1 MNHEY and CDR2 SVGEGT. The CDR3 has 17 residues. Study-wide findings and caveats: Subsequent booster samples again held most clones from primary vaccination (96% CD4, about 90% CD8).

The input for sequencing was CD4+ T cells sorted from PBMCs, taken 45 days after the yellow fever booster vaccination. This TCR derives from a young man who received the YFV17D yellow fever vaccine. The V and J genes are TRBV6-2 or TRBV6-3 and TRBJ2-2; 8 bases agree with TRBD2. The CDR3 DNA reads TGTGCCAGCAGTTACGTGTCGCGGGAGGTTGCCACCGGGGAGCTGTTTTTT. Residues: CASSYVSREVATGELFF.